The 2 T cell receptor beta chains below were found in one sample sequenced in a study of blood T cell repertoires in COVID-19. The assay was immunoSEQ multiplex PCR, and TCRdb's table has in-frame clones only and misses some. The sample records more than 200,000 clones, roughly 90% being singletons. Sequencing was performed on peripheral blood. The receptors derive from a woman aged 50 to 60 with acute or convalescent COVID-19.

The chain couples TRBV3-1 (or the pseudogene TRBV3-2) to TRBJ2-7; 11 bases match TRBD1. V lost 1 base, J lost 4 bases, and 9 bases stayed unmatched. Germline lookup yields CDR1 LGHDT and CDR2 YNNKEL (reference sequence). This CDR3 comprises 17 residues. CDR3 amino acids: CASSQAGVGTGGYEQYF. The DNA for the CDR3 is TGTGCCAGCAGCCAAGCGGGAGTGGGGACAGGGGGTTACGAGCAGTACTTC.

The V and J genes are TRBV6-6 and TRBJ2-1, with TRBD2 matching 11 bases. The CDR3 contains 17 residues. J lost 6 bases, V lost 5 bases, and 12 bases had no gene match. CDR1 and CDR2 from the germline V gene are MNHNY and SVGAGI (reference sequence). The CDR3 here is CASSPWQGSGRANEQFF. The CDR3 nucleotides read TGTGCCAGCAGTCCTTGGCAGGGTAGCGGGAGGGCCAATGAGCAGTTCTTC.